This T cell receptor (beta chain) was recorded in a study of blood T cell repertoires in COVID-19. In the study overall: Sites in the United States, Italy and Spain provided acute and convalescent COVID-19 samples. Sample material is recorded as cDNA or gDNA derived from T cells, B-cell-depleted T cells, or PBMCs.

The junction had 6 bases not matched to a gene; V was cut back by 5 bases and J by 5 bases. The length of the CDR3 is 15 residues. Germline CDR1 is SGHVS and CDR2 is FQNEAQ. Per the authors' pipeline: It was from reference gene primer amplification that nucleated cell counts were estimated. Repertoires were generated with immunoSEQ multiplex PCR, while TCRdb's copy carries only in-frame clones and drops some. The V and J calls and clone size come from that table; D and trimming were worked out from the DNA. The sample includes about 88,000 clones, roughly nine tenths of them seen just once. The source of this sequence is a male donor with acute or convalescent COVID-19. Sequenced material: peripheral blood. This sequence joins TRBV7-8 and TRBJ1-5, with 10 nucleotides matching TRBD1. The CDR3 here is CASSGGTGVDQPQHF. The CDR3, as DNA: TGTGCCAGCAGCGGGGGGACAGGGGTTGATCAGCCCCAGCATTTT.